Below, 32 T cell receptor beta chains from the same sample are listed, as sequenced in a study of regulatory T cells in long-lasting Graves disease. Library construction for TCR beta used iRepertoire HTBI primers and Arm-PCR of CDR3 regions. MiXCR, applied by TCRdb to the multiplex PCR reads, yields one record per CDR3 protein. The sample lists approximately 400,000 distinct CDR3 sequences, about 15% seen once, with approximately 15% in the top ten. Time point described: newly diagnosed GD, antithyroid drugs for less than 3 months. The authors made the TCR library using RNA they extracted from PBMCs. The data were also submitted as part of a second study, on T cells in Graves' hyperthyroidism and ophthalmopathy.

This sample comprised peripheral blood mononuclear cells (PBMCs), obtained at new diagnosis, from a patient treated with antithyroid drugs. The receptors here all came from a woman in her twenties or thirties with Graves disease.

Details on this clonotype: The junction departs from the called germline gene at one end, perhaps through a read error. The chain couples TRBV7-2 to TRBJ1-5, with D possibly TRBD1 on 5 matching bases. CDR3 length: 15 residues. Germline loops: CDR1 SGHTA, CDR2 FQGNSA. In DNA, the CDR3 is TGTGCCAGCAGCCCCCACTTCAGGGATAATCCGCCCCAGCATTTT. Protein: CASSPHFRDNPPQHF. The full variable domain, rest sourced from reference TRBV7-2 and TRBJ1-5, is GAGVSQSPSNKVTEKGKDVELRCDPISGHTALYWYRQSLGQGLEFLIYFQGNSAPDKSGLPSDRFSAERTGGSVSTLTIQRTQQEDSAVYLCASSPHFRDNPPQHFGDGTRLSIL.

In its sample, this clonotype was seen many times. The CDR3 reads CASSPTTTDTQYF. CDR3 nucleotides: TGTGCCAGCAGCCCAACGACCACAGATACGCAGTATTTT. J is TRBJ2-3 and V is TRBV11-1; unclear D gene. The CDR3 length is 13 residues. Trimming removed 5 bases from V and 2 bases from J, with 8 bases in between. Germline lookup yields CDR1 SGHAT and CDR2 FQDESV (reference sequence).

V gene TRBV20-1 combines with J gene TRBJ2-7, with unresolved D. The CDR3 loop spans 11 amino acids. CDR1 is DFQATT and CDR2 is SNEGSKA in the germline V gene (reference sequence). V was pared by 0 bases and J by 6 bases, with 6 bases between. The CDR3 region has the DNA TGCAGTGCTAGAGATGCTACCGAGCAGTACTTC. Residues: CSARDATEQYF.

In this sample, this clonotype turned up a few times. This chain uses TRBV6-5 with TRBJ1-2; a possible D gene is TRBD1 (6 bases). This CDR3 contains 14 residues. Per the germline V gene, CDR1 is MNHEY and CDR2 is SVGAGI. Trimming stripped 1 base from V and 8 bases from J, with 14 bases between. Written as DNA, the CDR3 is TGTGCCAGCAGTTACTACAGGGAAAGGAGAGGCTACACCTTC. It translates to CASSYYRERRGYTF.

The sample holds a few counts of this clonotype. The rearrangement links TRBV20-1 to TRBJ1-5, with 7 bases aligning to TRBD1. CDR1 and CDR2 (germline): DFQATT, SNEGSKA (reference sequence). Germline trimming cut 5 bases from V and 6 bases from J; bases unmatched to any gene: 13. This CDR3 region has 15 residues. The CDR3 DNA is TGCAGTGCTTTCCGGGACAGAGGTGGTGGTCAGCCCCAGCATTTT. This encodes CSAFRDRGGGQPQHF.

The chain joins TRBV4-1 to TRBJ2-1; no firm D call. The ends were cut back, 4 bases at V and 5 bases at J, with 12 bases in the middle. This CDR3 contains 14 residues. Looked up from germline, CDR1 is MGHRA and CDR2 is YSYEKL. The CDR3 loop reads CASSRHVGNNEQFF. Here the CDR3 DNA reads TGCGCCAGCAGCCGCCATGTAGGGAACAATGAGCAGTTCTTC.

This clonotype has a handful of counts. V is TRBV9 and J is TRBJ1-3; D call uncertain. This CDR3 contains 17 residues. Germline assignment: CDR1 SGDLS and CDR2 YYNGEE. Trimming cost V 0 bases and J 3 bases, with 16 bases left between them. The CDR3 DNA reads TGTGCCAGCAGCGTAGTCGCCTGGGCACACGTTGGAAACACCATATATTTT. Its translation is CASSVVAWAHVGNTIYF.

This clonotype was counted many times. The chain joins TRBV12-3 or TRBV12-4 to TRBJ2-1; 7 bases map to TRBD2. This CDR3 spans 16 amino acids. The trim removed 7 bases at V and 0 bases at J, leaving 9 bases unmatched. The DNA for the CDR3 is TGTGCCAGCACCCCCGTGCGGACTAGCTCCTACAATGAGCAGTTCTTC. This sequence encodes CASTPVRTSSYNEQFF.

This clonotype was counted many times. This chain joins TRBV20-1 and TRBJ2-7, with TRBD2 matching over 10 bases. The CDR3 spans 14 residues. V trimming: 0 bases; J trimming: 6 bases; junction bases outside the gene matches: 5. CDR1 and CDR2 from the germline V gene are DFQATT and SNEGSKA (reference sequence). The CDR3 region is CSARDRLAGVEQYF. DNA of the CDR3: TGCAGTGCTAGAGATCGGCTAGCGGGAGTCGAGCAGTACTTC.

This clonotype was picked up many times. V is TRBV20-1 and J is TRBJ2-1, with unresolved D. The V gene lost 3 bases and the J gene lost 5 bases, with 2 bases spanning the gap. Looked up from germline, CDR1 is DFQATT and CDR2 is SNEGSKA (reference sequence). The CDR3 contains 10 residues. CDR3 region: CSASNNEQFF. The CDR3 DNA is TGCAGTGCTAGTAACAATGAGCAGTTCTTC.

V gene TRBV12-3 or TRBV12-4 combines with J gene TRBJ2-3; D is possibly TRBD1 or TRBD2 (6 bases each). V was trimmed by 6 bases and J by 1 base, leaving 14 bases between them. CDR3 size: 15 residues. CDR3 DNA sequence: TGTGCCAGCAGCCTCCCGGGGGCGGGCACAGATACGCAGTATTTT. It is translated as CASSLPGAGTDTQYF.

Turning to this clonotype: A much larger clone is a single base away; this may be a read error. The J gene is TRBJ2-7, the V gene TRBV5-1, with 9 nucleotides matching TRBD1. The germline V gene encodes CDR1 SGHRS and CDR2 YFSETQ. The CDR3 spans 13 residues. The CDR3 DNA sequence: TGTGCCAGCAGCTCTAACAGGGGGCGTGAGCAGTACTTC. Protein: CASSSNRGREQYF.

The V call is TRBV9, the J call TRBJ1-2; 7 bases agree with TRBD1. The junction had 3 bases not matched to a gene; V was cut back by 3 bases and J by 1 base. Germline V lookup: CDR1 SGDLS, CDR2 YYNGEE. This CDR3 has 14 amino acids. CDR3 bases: TGTGCCAGCAGCGCCCCAGGGGGTAACTATGGCTACACCTTC. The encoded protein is CASSAPGGNYGYTF.

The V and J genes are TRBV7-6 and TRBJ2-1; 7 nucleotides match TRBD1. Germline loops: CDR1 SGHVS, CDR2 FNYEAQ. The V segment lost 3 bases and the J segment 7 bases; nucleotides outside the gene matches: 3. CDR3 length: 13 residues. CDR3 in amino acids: CASSLGQLNEQFF. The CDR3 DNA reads TGTGCCAGCAGCTTGGGACAGCTTAATGAGCAGTTCTTC.

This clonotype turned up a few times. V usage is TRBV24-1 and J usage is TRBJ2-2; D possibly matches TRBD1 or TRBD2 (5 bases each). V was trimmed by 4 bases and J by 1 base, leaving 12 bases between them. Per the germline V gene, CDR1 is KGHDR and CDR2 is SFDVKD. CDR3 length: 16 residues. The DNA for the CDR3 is TGTGCCACCAGTGAACCCGGGACGAGGAACACCGGGGAGCTGTTTTTT. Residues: CATSEPGTRNTGELFF.

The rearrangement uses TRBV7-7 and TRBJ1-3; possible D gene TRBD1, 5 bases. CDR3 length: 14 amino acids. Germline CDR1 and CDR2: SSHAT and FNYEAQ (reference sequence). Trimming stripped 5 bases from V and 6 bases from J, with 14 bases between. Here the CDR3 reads CASSTGTAANTIYF. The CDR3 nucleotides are TGTGCCAGCAGCACTGGGACGGCCGCAAACACCATATATTTT.

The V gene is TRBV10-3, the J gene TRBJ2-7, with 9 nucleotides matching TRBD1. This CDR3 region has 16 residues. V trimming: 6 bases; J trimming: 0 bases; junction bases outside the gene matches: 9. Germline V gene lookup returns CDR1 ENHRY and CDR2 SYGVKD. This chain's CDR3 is CAISRGGGQGSYEQYF. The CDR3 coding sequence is TGTGCCATCAGCCGAGGGGGGGGACAGGGCTCCTACGAGCAGTACTTC.

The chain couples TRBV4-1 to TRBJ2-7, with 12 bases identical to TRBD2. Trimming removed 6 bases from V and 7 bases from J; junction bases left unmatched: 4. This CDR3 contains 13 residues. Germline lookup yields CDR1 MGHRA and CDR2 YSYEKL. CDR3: CASSRTSGEEQYF. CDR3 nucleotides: TGCGCCAGCAGTCGGACTAGCGGGGAAGAGCAGTACTTC.

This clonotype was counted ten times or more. In DNA, the CDR3 is TGTGCCATCACCCGACTAGCGGGACCCACAGATACGCAGTATTTT. Translated: CAITRLAGPTDTQYF. The chain couples TRBV10-3 to TRBJ2-3; 11 nucleotides line up with TRBD2. Germline V gives CDR1 ENHRY, CDR2 SYGVKD. The trim removed 7 bases at V and 2 bases at J, leaving 5 bases unmatched. This CDR3 is built from 15 residues.

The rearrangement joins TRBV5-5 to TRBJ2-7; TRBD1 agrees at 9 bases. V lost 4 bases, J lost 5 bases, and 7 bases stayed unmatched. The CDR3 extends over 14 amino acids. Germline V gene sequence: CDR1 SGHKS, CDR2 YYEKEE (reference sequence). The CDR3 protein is CASSTTGGRDEQYF. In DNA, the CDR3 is TGTGCCAGCAGCACAACAGGGGGCCGGGACGAGCAGTACTTC.

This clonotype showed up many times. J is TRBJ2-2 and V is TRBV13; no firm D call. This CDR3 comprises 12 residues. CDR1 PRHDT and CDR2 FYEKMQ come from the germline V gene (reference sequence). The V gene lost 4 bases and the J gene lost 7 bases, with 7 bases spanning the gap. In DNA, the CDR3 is TGTGCCAGCAGCTGGCGTGGCGGGGAGCTGTTTTTT. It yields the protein CASSWRGGELFF.

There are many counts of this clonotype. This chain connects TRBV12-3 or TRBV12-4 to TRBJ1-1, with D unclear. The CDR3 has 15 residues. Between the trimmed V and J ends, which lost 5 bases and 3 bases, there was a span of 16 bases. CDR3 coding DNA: TGTGCCAGCAGTAAAAACCCCCCGAGGGACACTGAAGCTTTCTTT. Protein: CASSKNPPRDTEAFF.

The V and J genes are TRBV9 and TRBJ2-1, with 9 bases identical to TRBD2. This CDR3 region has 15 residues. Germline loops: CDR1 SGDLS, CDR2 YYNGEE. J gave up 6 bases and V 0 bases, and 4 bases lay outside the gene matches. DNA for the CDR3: TGTGCCAGCAGCGTAGAAGGCGGGGGGGGCAATGAGCAGTTCTTC. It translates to CASSVEGGGGNEQFF.

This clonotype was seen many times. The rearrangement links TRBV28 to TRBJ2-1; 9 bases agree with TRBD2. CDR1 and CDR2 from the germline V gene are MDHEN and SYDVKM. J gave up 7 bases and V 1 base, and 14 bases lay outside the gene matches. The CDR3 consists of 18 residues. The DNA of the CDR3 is TGTGCCAGCAGTTTATCACAGCCGGGAAGCGGGAGGTTAAATGAGCAGTTCTTC. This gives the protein CASSLSQPGSGRLNEQFF.

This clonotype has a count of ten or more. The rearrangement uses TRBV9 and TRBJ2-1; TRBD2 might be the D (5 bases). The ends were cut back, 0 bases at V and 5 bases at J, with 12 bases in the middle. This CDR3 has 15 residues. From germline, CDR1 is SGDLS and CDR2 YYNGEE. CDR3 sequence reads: CASSVGQLGHNEQFF. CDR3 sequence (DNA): TGTGCCAGCAGCGTAGGCCAACTAGGACACAATGAGCAGTTCTTC.

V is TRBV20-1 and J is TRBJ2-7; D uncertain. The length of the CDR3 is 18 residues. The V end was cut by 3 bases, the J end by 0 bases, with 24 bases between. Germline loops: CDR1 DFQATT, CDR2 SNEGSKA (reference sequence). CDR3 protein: CSASAPTWSEQSSYEQYF. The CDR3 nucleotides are TGCAGTGCTAGCGCCCCGACGTGGTCGGAGCAATCCTCCTACGAGCAGTACTTC.

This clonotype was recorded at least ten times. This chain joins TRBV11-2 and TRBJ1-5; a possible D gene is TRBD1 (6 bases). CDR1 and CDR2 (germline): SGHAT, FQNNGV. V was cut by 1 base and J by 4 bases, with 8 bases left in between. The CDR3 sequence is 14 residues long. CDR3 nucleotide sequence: TGTGCCAGCAGCTTAGCAGGGGTAAATCAGCCCCAGCATTTT. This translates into CASSLAGVNQPQHF.

The CDR3 sequence: CASIRRIMNTEAFF. CDR3 nucleotides: TGTGCCAGCATCAGACGGATCATGAACACTGAAGCTTTCTTT. This sequence joins TRBV2 and TRBJ1-1; the D is unclear. Trimming removed 7 bases at V and 0 bases at J, with 12 bases between. Germline-derived CDR1 and CDR2 are SNHLY and FYNNEI. The CDR3 contains 14 residues.

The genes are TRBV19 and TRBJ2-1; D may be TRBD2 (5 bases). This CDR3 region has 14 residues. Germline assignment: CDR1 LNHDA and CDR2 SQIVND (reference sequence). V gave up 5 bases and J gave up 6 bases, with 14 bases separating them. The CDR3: CASSHNSAGNEQFF. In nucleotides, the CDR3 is TGTGCCAGTAGTCACAACTCTGCGGGCAATGAGCAGTTCTTC.

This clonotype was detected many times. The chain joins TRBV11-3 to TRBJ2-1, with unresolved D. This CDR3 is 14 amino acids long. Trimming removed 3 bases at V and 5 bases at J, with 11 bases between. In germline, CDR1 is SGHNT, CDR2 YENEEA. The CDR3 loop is CASSFWKGHNEQFF. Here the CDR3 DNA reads TGTGCCAGCAGCTTCTGGAAGGGCCACAATGAGCAGTTCTTC.

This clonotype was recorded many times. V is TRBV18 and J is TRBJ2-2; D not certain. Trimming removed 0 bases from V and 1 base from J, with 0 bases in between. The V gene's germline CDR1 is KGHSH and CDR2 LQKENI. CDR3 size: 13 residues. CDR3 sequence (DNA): TGTGCCAGCTCACCACCGAACACCGGGGAGCTGTTTTTT. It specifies CASSPPNTGELFF. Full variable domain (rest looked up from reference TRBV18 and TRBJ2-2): NAGVMQNPRHLVRRRGQEARLRCSPMKGHSHVYWYRQLPEEGLKFMVYLQKENIIDESGMPKERFSAEFPKEGPSILRIQQVVRGDSAAYFCASSPPNTGELFFGEGSRLTVL.

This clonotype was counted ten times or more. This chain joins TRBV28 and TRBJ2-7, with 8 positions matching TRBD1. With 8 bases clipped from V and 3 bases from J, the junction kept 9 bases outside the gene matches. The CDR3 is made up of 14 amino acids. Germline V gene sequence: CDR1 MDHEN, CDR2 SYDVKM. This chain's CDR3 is CASESSDRVYEQYF. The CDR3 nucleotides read TGTGCCAGCGAAAGCTCGGACAGGGTCTACGAGCAGTACTTC.